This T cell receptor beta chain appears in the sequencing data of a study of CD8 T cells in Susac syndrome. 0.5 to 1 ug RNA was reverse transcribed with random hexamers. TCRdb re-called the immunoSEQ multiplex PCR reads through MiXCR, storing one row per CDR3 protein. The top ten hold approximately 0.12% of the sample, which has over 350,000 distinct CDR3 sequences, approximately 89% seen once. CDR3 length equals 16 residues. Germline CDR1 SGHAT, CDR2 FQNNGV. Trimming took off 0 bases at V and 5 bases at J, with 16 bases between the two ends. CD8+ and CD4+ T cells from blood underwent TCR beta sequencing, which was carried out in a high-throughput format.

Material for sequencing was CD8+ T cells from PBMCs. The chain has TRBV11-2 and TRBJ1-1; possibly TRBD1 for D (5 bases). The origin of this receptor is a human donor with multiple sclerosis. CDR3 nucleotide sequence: TGTGCCAGCAGCTTAGAAGGGGAAGGGGCGAGGACTGAAGCTTTCTTT. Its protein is CASSLEGEGARTEAFF.